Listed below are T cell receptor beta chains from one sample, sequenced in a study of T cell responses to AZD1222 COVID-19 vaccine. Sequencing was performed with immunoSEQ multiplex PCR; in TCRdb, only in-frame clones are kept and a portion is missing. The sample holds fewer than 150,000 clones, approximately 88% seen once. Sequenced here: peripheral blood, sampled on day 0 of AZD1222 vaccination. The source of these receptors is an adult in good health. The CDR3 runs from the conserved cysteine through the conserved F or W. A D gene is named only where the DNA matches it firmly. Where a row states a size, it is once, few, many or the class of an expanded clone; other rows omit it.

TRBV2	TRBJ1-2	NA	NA	TGTGCCAGCAGTGCCGGAGAGGCGGACTATGGCTACACCTTC	CASSAGEADYGYTF
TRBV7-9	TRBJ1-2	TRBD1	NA	TGTGCCAGCAGCTTGGACAGGGTACGGATAAACTATGGCTACACCTTC	CASSLDRVRINYGYTF
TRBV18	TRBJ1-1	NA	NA	TGTGCCAGCTCACCACCTTCCCGGGCGAACACTGAAGCTTTCTTT	CASSPPSRANTEAFF
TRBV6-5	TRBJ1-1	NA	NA	TGTGCCAGCGTGGAGGCGATGAACACTGAAGCTTTCTTT	CASVEAMNTEAFF
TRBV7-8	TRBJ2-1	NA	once	TGTGCCAGCAGCCGAGACAGTTCCAATGAGCAGTTCTTC	CASSRDSSNEQFF
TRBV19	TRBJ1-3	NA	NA	TGTGCCAGTAGTGACCTTCGGATCTCTGGAAACACCATATATTTT	CASSDLRISGNTIYF
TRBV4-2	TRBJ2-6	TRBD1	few	TGTGCCAGCAGCGGACAGGGGCTGGACGGGGCCAACGTCCTGACTTTC	CASSGQGLDGANVLTF
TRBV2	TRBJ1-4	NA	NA	TGTGCCAGCAGTGATTCCGGCTACGGGGCGCAGGGTGAAAAACTGTTTTTT	CASSDSGYGAQGEKLFF
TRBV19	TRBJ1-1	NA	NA	TGTGCCAGTGGCTGGACCCGGAACACTGAAGCTTTCTTT	CASGWTRNTEAFF
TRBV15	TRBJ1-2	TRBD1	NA	TGTGCCACCAGCAGACCCGGGACAGGGTCCTATGGCTACACCTTC	CATSRPGTGSYGYTF
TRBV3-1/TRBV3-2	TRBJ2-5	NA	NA	TGTGCCAGCAGCCCCGGGACCCGGGAGACCCAGTACTTC	CASSPGTRETQYF
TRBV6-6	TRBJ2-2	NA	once	TGTGCCAGCAGTTACGGCAGTTACAGGGCGGGCGGGGAGCTGTTTTTT	CASSYGSYRAGGELFF
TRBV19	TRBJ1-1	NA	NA	TGTGCCAGTAGCCAGAAACTTGAAGCTTTCTTT	CASSQKLEAFF
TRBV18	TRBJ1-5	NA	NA	TGTGCCAGCTCACCACAGGGGATAAGCAATCAGCCCCAGCATTTT	CASSPQGISNQPQHF
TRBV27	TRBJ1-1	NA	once	TGTGCCAGCAGTTTATCGAGTTGGCCGGGGCGAGGTTTGAACACTGAAGCTTTCTTT	CASSLSSWPGRGLNTEAFF
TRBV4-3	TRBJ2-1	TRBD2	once	TGCGCCAGCAGCCGGCGGAGCGGGGGGGCAGATGAGCAGTTCTTC	CASSRRSGGADEQFF
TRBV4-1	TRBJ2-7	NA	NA	TGCGCCAGCAGCCAAGAAAGTGGTAACGAGCAGTACTTC	CASSQESGNEQYF
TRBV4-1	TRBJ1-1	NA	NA	TGCGCCAGCAGCCAAGATGGAAGAGGGGCGGGAGCTTTCTTT	CASSQDGRGAGAFF
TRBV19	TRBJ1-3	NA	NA	TGTGCCAGTAGTTTGGGGAATCGGCGGGGAAACACCATATATTTT	CASSLGNRRGNTIYF
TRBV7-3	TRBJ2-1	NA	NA	TGTGCCAGCAGCCAAGGCCTTGGAGCGGGCCCTCCCTACAATGAGCAGTTCTTC	CASSQGLGAGPPYNEQFF
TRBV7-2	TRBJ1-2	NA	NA	TGTGCCAGCAGCTTACAGAAAGACTATGGCTACACCTTC	CASSLQKDYGYTF
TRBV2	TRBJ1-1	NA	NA	TGTGCCAGCAGTGCCTTGAACACTGAAGCTTTCTTT	CASSALNTEAFF
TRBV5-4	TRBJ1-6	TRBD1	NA	TGTGCCAGCAGCAGGACAGGGAGCTCCTATAATTCACCCCTCCACTTT	CASSRTGSSYNSPLHF
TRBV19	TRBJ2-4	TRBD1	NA	TGTGCCAGTAGTATAGTGAGACAGGGCCGGAACATTCAGTACTTC	CASSIVRQGRNIQYF
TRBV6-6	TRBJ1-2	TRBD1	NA	TGTGCCAGCAGTTACCGGGGACAGGGGTTCGACACCTTC	CASSYRGQGFDTF
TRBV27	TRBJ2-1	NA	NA	TGTGCCAGCAGTTTAGGGTCCGCGAGTGAGCAGTTCTTC	CASSLGSASEQFF
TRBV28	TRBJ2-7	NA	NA	TGTGCCAGCAGAGCCATGGACACCTGGTCCTACGAGCAGTACTTC	CASRAMDTWSYEQYF
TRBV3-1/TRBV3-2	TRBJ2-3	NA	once	TGTGCCAGCAGCCAAGACCGCGATACGCAGTATTTT	CASSQDRDTQYF
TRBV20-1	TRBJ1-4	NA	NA	TGCAGTGCTAGAGAGACATACGGGCTGTTTTTT	CSARETYGLFF
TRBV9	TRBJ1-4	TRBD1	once	TGTGCCAGCAGCTCAGAAGTGGGACAGGGGGATGAAAAACTGTTTTTT	CASSSEVGQGDEKLFF
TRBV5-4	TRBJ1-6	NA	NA	TGTGCCAGCAGCCCCGGGACGGACTATAATTCACCCCTCCACTTT	CASSPGTDYNSPLHF
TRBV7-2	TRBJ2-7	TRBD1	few	TGTGCCAGCAGCTTGGGCTCACAGGGGGCCTACGAGCAGTACTTC	CASSLGSQGAYEQYF
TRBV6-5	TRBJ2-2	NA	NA	TGTGCCAGCAGTTACTCGATTTCGGGGGCCGGGGAGCTGTTTTTT	CASSYSISGAGELFF
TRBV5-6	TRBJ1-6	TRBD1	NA	TGTGCCAGCAGCTTGGTAGGACAGGGATCACCCCTCCACTTT	CASSLVGQGSPLHF
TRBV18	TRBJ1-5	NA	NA	TGTGCCAGCTCACTCCAAGATAGCAATCAGCCCCAGCATTTT	CASSLQDSNQPQHF
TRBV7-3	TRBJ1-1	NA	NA	TGTGCCAGCAGCTTAGGGGAGGGTACTGAAGCTTTCTTT	CASSLGEGTEAFF
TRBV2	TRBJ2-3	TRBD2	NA	TGTGCCAGCAGTCTAAGACTAGCCTCAGATACGCAGTATTTT	CASSLRLASDTQYF